The 5 T cell receptor beta chains below come from one sample, sequenced in a study of T cells in women clearing cervical HPV infection. Assay used: immunoSEQ multiplex PCR; TCRdb lists only in-frame clones, some missing. The sample yields about 39,000 clones, of which the top ten take up 6% to 6.5%. Sample: blood buffy coat. The source of these receptors is a woman between 18 and 70 years old with a cervical HPV16 infection that either progressed to CIN3+ or cleared (not recorded which).

CDR3 sequence: CASSLGVNYGQYF. The CDR3 bases that were read are TGTGCCAGCAGCCTCGGCGTTAACTATGGT. This chain connects TRBV5-6 to TRBJ2-4; D is ambiguous. The read ends 3 residues early relative to the CDR3; the germline J gene fills the gap. This CDR3 is 13 amino acids long. CDR1 and CDR2 (germline): SGHDT, YYEEEE.

To note about this clone: Read data end 3 residues before the CDR3 end; the end is taken from the germline J gene. The rearrangement links TRBV20-1 to TRBJ2-2; tentative D call: TRBD1 (5 bases). Between the trimmed V and J ends, which lost 6 bases and 3 bases, there was a span of 11 bases. The CDR3 is made up of 13 amino acids. From germline, CDR1 is DFQATT and CDR2 SNEGSKA (reference sequence). Partial CDR3 DNA: TGCAGTGCCCCCGACAGATACACCGGGGAG. This gives the protein CSAPDRYTGE. The CDR3 reads in full as CSAPDRYTGELFF.

As concerns this clone: Additional DNA sequences in this sample encode the identical CDR3. The CDR3 reads CSARDRGGGELFF. The sequenced CDR3 bases are TGCAGTGCTAGAGACAGGGGAGGCGGGGAG. This chain uses TRBV20-1 with TRBJ2-2; possibly TRBD1 or TRBD2 for D (6 bases each). The CDR3 end lies 3 residues beyond the end of the read and is filled in from the germline J gene. Germline CDR1 reads DFQATT; CDR2 reads SNEGSKA (reference sequence). The CDR3 consists of 13 residues. Trimming stripped 0 bases from V and 7 bases from J, with 9 bases between.

With regard to this clone: The read ends 3 residues early relative to the CDR3; the germline J gene fills the gap. This chain joins TRBV19 and TRBJ2-5; weak D call: TRBD1 (5 bases). The CDR3 spans 13 residues. Trimming pared 2 bases from V and 5 bases from J, leaving 9 bases between. Germline CDR1 reads LNHDA; CDR2 reads SQIVND (reference sequence). Partial CDR3 DNA: TGTGCCAGTAGTATACAGGGTATGGAGACC. Protein sequence: CASSIQGMET. From start to end, the CDR3 is CASSIQGMETQYF. Combining the CDR3 with reference TRBV19 and TRBJ2-5 gives the whole variable domain DGGITQSPKYLFRKEGQNVTLSCEQNLNHDAMYWYRQDPGQGLRLIYYSQIVNDFQKGDIAEGYSVSREKKESFPLTVTSAQKNPTAFYLCASSIQGMETQYFGPGTRLLVL.

Points on this clone: The read gets to within 3 residues of the CDR3 end, and the germline J gene fills in the rest. This sequence joins TRBV7-8 and TRBJ2-7; TRBD2 is a possible D gene (5 bases). V lost 2 bases to trimming and J lost 0 bases, with 17 bases between them. CDR3 length: 17 residues. The germline V gene encodes CDR1 SGHVS and CDR2 FQNEAQ. The DNA read from the CDR3 is TGTGCCAGCAGCTTACTTACCGGGGTTGGAAGCTCCTACGAG. As protein: CASSLLTGVGSSYE. The entire CDR3 reads CASSLLTGVGSSYEQYF.